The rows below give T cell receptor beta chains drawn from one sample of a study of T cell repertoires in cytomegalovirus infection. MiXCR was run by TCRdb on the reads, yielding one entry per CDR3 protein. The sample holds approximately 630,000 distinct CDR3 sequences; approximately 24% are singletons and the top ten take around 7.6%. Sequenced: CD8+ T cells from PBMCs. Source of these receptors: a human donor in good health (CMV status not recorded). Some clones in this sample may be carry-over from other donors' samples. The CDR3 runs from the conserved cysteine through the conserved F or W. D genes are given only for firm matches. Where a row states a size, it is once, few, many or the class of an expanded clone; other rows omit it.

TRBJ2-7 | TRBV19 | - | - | TGTGCCAGTAGTATCTCAGGGACACCCGTGGGAAAATACGAGCAGTACTTC | CASSISGTPVGKYEQYF
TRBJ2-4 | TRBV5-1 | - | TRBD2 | TGCGCCAGCAGCCTCCGGGACTACACCAAAAACATTCAGTACTTC | CASSLRDYTKNIQYF
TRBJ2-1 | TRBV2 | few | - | TGTGCCAGCAGTGAAGCTTCCAGCGGTACGTCCTACAATGAGCAGTTCTTC | CASSEASSGTSYNEQFF
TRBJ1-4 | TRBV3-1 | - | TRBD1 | TGTGCCAGCAGCACGACAGGGGTGATGGAAAAACTGTTTTTT | CASSTTGVMEKLFF
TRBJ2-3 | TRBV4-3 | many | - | TGCGCCAGCAGCCAAGATGCGGCAGGTGGCGCAGATACGCAGTATTTT | CASSQDAAGGADTQYF
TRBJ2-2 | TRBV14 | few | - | TGTGCCAGCAGCCAAAATCAGGGATCCGGGGAGCTGTTTTTT | CASSQNQGSGELFF
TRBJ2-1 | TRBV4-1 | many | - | TGCGCCAGCAGCCTCTGGTGGGGTAGTGGGTCAGATGAGCAGTTCTTC | CASSLWWGSGSDEQFF
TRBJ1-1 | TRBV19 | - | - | TGTGCCAGTAGTTCTCGACAATTAGACACTGAAGCTTTCTTT | CASSSRQLDTEAFF
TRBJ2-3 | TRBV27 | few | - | TGTGCCAGCAGTTTTGTAGCGTACACAGATACGCAGTATTTT | CASSFVAYTDTQYF
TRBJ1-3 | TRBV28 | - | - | TGTGCCAGCAGCTACACAGGCTCTGGAAACACCATATATTTT | CASSYTGSGNTIYF
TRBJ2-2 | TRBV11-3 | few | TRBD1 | TGTGCCAGCAGCCCAAACCAAGGGGGCTCGTACCCCGGGGAGCTGTTTTTT | CASSPNQGGSYPGELFF
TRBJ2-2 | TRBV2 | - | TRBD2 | TGTGCAAGCGGGGTCCAGCGGGGGCGGCCCGGGGAGCTGTTTTTT | CASGVQRGRPGELFF
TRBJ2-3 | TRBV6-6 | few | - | TGTGCCAGCAACGGTCGGGCGACCAGCACAGATACGCAGTATTTT | CASNGRATSTDTQYF
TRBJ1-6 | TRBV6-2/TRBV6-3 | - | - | TGTGCCAGCAGCTACACGCCCGGGACAACATACTCCTATAATTCACCCCTCCACTTT | CASSYTPGTTYSYNSPLHF
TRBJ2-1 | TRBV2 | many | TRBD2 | TGTGCCAGCAGGGACGGGAGGGAGTTCTTC | CASRDGREFF
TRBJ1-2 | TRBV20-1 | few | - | TGCAGTGCTAGAGAGACAGTAGTTAACTATGGCTACACCTTC | CSARETVVNYGYTF
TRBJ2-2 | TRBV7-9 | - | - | TGTGCCAGCAGGGTACAGGGTGTCGCCGGGGAGCTGTTTTTT | CASRVQGVAGELFF
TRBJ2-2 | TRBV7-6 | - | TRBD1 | TGTGCCAGCAGCGGTCTCGAGGGACAGTCGAACACCGGGGAGCTGTTTTTT | CASSGLEGQSNTGELFF
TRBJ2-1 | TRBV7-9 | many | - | TGTGCCAGCAGCTTACCCCTGGCTGCGGTGAACAATGAGCAGTTCTTC | CASSLPLAAVNNEQFF
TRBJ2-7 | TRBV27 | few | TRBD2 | TGTGCCAGCAGTCAAACCACTAGCGGGGGCTCCTACGAGCAGTACTTC | CASSQTTSGGSYEQYF